The rows below give T cell receptor beta chains drawn from one sample of a study of cytomegalovirus exposure and HLA in healthy donors. Measured with immunoSEQ multiplex PCR; TCRdb has only the in-frame clones, and not every one. The sample records roughly 80,000 clones, approximately 95% being singletons. The sample consisted of PBMCs. The receptors shown here come from a woman aged 18-30 years in good health and CMV-seronegative. Both conserved end residues are part of each CDR3. The D gene is left open where the match is weak. Some rows have no size entry. The others give once, few or many, or a class for an expanded clone.

D gene: TRBD1
V gene: TRBV5-4
clone size: -
J gene: TRBJ2-4
CDR3 DNA: TGTGCCAGCAGCCCCCGGACAGGGGTGGGGGCCAAAAACATTCAGTACTTC
CDR3 protein: CASSPRTGVGAKNIQYF

D gene: -
V gene: TRBV5-4
clone size: -
J gene: TRBJ2-7
CDR3 DNA: TGTGCCAGCAGCTTTCCAGGGTCCTACGAGCAGTACTTC
CDR3 protein: CASSFPGSYEQYF

D gene: TRBD1
V gene: TRBV30
clone size: few
J gene: TRBJ2-1
CDR3 DNA: TGTGCCTGGAACCGGGGACAGGCAAACAATGAGCAGTTCTTC
CDR3 protein: CAWNRGQANNEQFF

D gene: -
V gene: TRBV19
clone size: -
J gene: TRBJ2-3
CDR3 DNA: TGTGCCAGTAGTATGATCCGGGACACAAGCACAGATACGCAGTATTTT
CDR3 protein: CASSMIRDTSTDTQYF

D gene: -
V gene: TRBV7-8
clone size: once
J gene: TRBJ1-3
CDR3 DNA: TGTGCCAGCAGCCCAAGACAGACGCCTGGAAACACCATATATTTT
CDR3 protein: CASSPRQTPGNTIYF

D gene: -
V gene: TRBV20-1
clone size: once
J gene: TRBJ2-3
CDR3 DNA: TGCAGTGGAACGGGGGCAGATACGCAGTATTTT
CDR3 protein: CSGTGADTQYF

D gene: -
V gene: TRBV6-5
clone size: -
J gene: TRBJ2-7
CDR3 DNA: TGTGCCAGCAGTTACTCGAATCCTATTAGCTCCTACGAGCAGTACTTC
CDR3 protein: CASSYSNPISSYEQYF

D gene: TRBD1
V gene: TRBV27
clone size: -
J gene: TRBJ2-7
CDR3 DNA: TGTGCCAGCAGTTTAGGGACAGGGAGCGAGCAGTACTTC
CDR3 protein: CASSLGTGSEQYF

D gene: TRBD1
V gene: TRBV4-2
clone size: -
J gene: TRBJ1-4
CDR3 DNA: TGTGCCAGCAGCCAAGATCGAGGGGACAGGGGGAGTGAAAAACTGTTTTTT
CDR3 protein: CASSQDRGDRGSEKLFF

D gene: -
V gene: TRBV27
clone size: -
J gene: TRBJ1-1
CDR3 DNA: TGTGCCAGCAGTTCCCGTACTGAAGCTTTCTTT
CDR3 protein: CASSSRTEAFF

D gene: TRBD2
V gene: TRBV5-4
clone size: -
J gene: TRBJ2-7
CDR3 DNA: TGTGCCACTCGAACGACTAGCGGGGGCGGGGAGCAGTACTTC
CDR3 protein: CATRTTSGGGEQYF

D gene: -
V gene: TRBV15
clone size: few
J gene: TRBJ2-3
CDR3 DNA: TGTGCCACCAGCAGAGATTGGGAAAGATCCCGAGGGACGCAGTATTTT
CDR3 protein: CATSRDWERSRGTQYF

D gene: -
V gene: TRBV11-3
clone size: -
J gene: TRBJ1-2
CDR3 DNA: TGTGCCAGCGGTAAACACGGGGCTAACTATGGCTACACCTTC
CDR3 protein: CASGKHGANYGYTF

D gene: -
V gene: TRBV28
clone size: -
J gene: TRBJ2-2
CDR3 DNA: TGTGCCACCCCCCGGAGGGTACAGACCACGACGACGGGAATGAACACCGGGGAGCTGTTTTTT
CDR3 protein: CATPRRVQTTTTGMNTGELFF

D gene: TRBD1
V gene: TRBV5-1
clone size: -
J gene: TRBJ2-1
CDR3 DNA: TGCGCCAGCAGCTTGTTCAGGGGGTCACTGGATGAGCAGTTCTTC
CDR3 protein: CASSLFRGSLDEQFF

D gene: -
V gene: TRBV18
clone size: once
J gene: TRBJ1-2
CDR3 DNA: TGTGCCAGCTCACCAGCAGGGAATTACTATGGCTACACCTTC
CDR3 protein: CASSPAGNYYGYTF

D gene: -
V gene: TRBV27
clone size: -
J gene: TRBJ1-5
CDR3 DNA: TGTGCCAGCGGCGCGGGGCCGAGCAATCAGCCCCAGCATTTT
CDR3 protein: CASGAGPSNQPQHF

D gene: TRBD2
V gene: TRBV5-4
clone size: -
J gene: TRBJ2-3
CDR3 DNA: TGTGCCAGCAGCTTGTCTTTCCGGGGGGGCACAGATACGCAGTATTTT
CDR3 protein: CASSLSFRGGTDTQYF

D gene: TRBD1
V gene: TRBV5-1
clone size: -
J gene: TRBJ1-1
CDR3 DNA: TGCGCCAGCAGCTTCGGGACAGTCGGGACTGAAGCTTTCTTT
CDR3 protein: CASSFGTVGTEAFF

D gene: -
V gene: TRBV30
clone size: -
J gene: TRBJ2-1
CDR3 DNA: TGTGCCTGGAGTAACCAAAGGACAGCCAACAATGAGCAGTTCTTC
CDR3 protein: CAWSNQRTANNEQFF

D gene: -
V gene: TRBV11-3
clone size: once
J gene: TRBJ1-3
CDR3 DNA: TGTGCCAGCAGGAGAACAGGGACTGGAAACACCATATATTTT
CDR3 protein: CASRRTGTGNTIYF

D gene: -
V gene: TRBV28
clone size: -
J gene: TRBJ1-2
CDR3 DNA: TGTGCCAGCAGTCCGTTACAGGGACGGTTAAACTATGGCTACACCTTC
CDR3 protein: CASSPLQGRLNYGYTF

D gene: -
V gene: TRBV7-6
clone size: -
J gene: TRBJ1-3
CDR3 DNA: TGTGCCAGCAGCCGATTTAGCTCTGGAAACACCATATATTTT
CDR3 protein: CASSRFSSGNTIYF

D gene: -
V gene: TRBV6-5
clone size: -
J gene: TRBJ2-7
CDR3 DNA: TGTGCCAGCAGCCCCGGGGATGCCATCTCCTACGAGCAGTACTTC
CDR3 protein: CASSPGDAISYEQYF

D gene: TRBD1
V gene: TRBV27
clone size: -
J gene: TRBJ1-2
CDR3 DNA: TGTGCCAGCAGCAAAAGCACCGGGACAGGAAACTATGGCTACACCTTC
CDR3 protein: CASSKSTGTGNYGYTF

D gene: -
V gene: TRBV15
clone size: -
J gene: TRBJ2-7
CDR3 DNA: TGTGCCACCAGCAGAGATCGTCCGGTCGAGCGGTACTTC
CDR3 protein: CATSRDRPVERYF

D gene: -
V gene: TRBV6-6
clone size: -
J gene: TRBJ1-1
CDR3 DNA: TGTGCCAGCAATCGAAGGGGGAACACTGAAGCTTTCTTT
CDR3 protein: CASNRRGNTEAFF

D gene: -
V gene: TRBV7-6
clone size: -
J gene: TRBJ1-4
CDR3 DNA: TGTGCCAGCAGCTCGACACCATCTAATGAAAAACTGTTTTTT
CDR3 protein: CASSSTPSNEKLFF

D gene: TRBD2
V gene: TRBV27
clone size: -
J gene: TRBJ2-1
CDR3 DNA: TGTGCCAGCAGTGCGAGCGGGCGGGGGTACAATGAGCAGTTCTTC
CDR3 protein: CASSASGRGYNEQFF

D gene: -
V gene: TRBV7-8
clone size: -
J gene: TRBJ1-4
CDR3 DNA: TGTGCCAGCAGCTTATTTCAGGGAAGTACGGCTAATGAAAAACTGTTTTTT
CDR3 protein: CASSLFQGSTANEKLFF

D gene: -
V gene: TRBV2
clone size: -
J gene: TRBJ2-7
CDR3 DNA: TGTGCCAGTCTCTTGGACTTTTCTTTCTACGAGCAGTACTTC
CDR3 protein: CASLLDFSFYEQYF

D gene: -
V gene: TRBV5-1
clone size: -
J gene: TRBJ1-1
CDR3 DNA: TGCGCCAGCAGCGTAGGAGGTCCTAACACTGAAGCTTTCTTT
CDR3 protein: CASSVGGPNTEAFF

D gene: -
V gene: TRBV14
clone size: -
J gene: TRBJ2-5
CDR3 DNA: TGTGCCAGCAGCCCTATTACTGGGGCGAGAGGGAGGGAGACCCAGTACTTC
CDR3 protein: CASSPITGARGRETQYF

D gene: -
V gene: TRBV7-9
clone size: -
J gene: TRBJ2-2
CDR3 DNA: TGTGCCAGCAGCCCACAGGGTGCCGGGGAGCTGTTTTTT
CDR3 protein: CASSPQGAGELFF

D gene: -
V gene: TRBV7-2
clone size: -
J gene: TRBJ2-7
CDR3 DNA: TGTGCCAGCAGCGTAGGTATTAGTCTGTACGAGCAGTACTTC
CDR3 protein: CASSVGISLYEQYF

D gene: -
V gene: TRBV6-5
clone size: -
J gene: TRBJ2-5
CDR3 DNA: TGTGCCAGCGCACTAGGGCCTGAGGTCCTATACTTC
CDR3 protein: CASALGPEVLYF